Below are 5 T cell receptor beta chains sequenced from a single sample in a study of early T cells in non-severe SARS-CoV-2 infection. TCRdb redid the calling of the 5' RACE reads with MiXCR, one entry per CDR3 protein. The sample has fewer than 55,000 distinct CDR3 sequences, roughly 9.2% seen once. Sequencing was carried out using whole blood. The receptors were sampled from an adult who was a healthcare worker with PCR-confirmed SARS-CoV-2 infection or an uninfected control (not recorded which).

In its sample, this clonotype was seen a few times. CDR3 bases: TGTGCCAGCAGTGAAAGCCTTACTAATGAAAAACTGTTTTTT. Translating gives CASSESLTNEKLFF. This sequence joins TRBV6-1 and TRBJ1-4; D is unclear. Germline lookup yields CDR1 MNHNS and CDR2 SASEGT. Trimming stripped 2 bases from V and 2 bases from J, with 6 bases between. This CDR3 spans 14 amino acids.

This clonotype was seen many times. CDR3 nucleotides: TGTGCCAGCACTTGGGACAGCGCTACACAAAACATTCAGTACTTC. Protein sequence: CASTWDSATQNIQYF. The chain has TRBV2 and TRBJ2-4; 7 positions agree with TRBD1. The J segment lost 5 bases and the V segment lost 7 bases, leaving 11 bases of the junction unmatched. Germline V gene data show CDR1 as SNHLY and CDR2 as FYNNEI. There are 15 residues in the CDR3.

This clonotype was recorded at least ten times. The J gene is TRBJ2-2, the V gene TRBV5-5; weak D call: TRBD1 (7 bases). Germline V CDR1 and CDR2: SGHKS, YYEKEE (reference sequence). Trimming took off 4 bases at V and 5 bases at J, with 18 bases between the two ends. This CDR3 has 16 residues. Here the CDR3 reads CASSAGQWSETGELFF. The DNA for the CDR3 is TGTGCCAGCAGCGCGGGACAGTGGTCGGAGACCGGGGAGCTGTTTTTT.

This clonotype was detected ten times or more. This chain uses TRBV7-8 with TRBJ2-1; TRBD2 matches 7 bases. The CDR3 is made up of 16 amino acids. CDR1 SGHVS and CDR2 FQNEAQ come from the germline V gene. V shed 0 bases, J shed 3 bases, and the junction held 5 bases outside the gene matches. CDR3 amino acids: CASSLAMPGGYNEQFF. As DNA, the CDR3 is TGTGCCAGCAGCTTAGCGATGCCGGGAGGCTACAATGAGCAGTTCTTC.

In this sample, this clonotype turned up many times. V gene TRBV19 combines with J gene TRBJ2-7; tentatively, D is TRBD1 (5 bases). The CDR3 runs 13 residues. Trimming shortened V by 5 bases and J by 4 bases, and 12 bases separated the two germline ends. CDR1 and CDR2 from the germline V gene are LNHDA and SQIVND (reference sequence). CDR3 DNA sequence: TGTGCCAGTAGTTCCAGCCAGGGTTACGAGCAGTACTTC. Amino acid sequence: CASSSSQGYEQYF. Full variable domain (rest looked up from reference TRBV19 and TRBJ2-7): DGGITQSPKYLFRKEGQNVTLSCEQNLNHDAMYWYRQDPGQGLRLIYYSQIVNDFQKGDIAEGYSVSREKKESFPLTVTSAQKNPTAFYLCASSSSQGYEQYFGPGTRLTVT.